This T cell receptor (beta chain) emerged from a study of blood T cell repertoires in COVID-19. Study-wide background: Some COVID-19 samples were acute and others convalescent; all came from the United States, Italy and Spain.

Original processing notes: Amplified reference gene primers provided the basis for estimating nucleated cell counts. The protocol was immunoSEQ multiplex PCR, while the TCRdb copy is restricted to in-frame clones and leaves out a portion. The V and J calls and the clone size are those of that table, but D and trimming were determined from the DNA. The profile covers 200,000 or so clones, with 85% to 90% appearing a single time and 0.6% to 1% taken by the ten largest. This CDR3 contains 12 residues. V was pared by 7 bases and J by 8 bases, with 7 bases of the junction left unmatched. CDR1 MDHEN and CDR2 SYDVKM come from the germline V gene.

This receptor was taken from a woman aged 70 to 79 with acute or convalescent COVID-19. The V and J genes are TRBV28 and TRBJ1-2; 7 nucleotides align to TRBD1. The source material was peripheral blood. The CDR3 reads CASNQDRRGYTF. DNA for the CDR3: TGTGCCAGCAACCAGGACAGGAGAGGCTACACCTTC.